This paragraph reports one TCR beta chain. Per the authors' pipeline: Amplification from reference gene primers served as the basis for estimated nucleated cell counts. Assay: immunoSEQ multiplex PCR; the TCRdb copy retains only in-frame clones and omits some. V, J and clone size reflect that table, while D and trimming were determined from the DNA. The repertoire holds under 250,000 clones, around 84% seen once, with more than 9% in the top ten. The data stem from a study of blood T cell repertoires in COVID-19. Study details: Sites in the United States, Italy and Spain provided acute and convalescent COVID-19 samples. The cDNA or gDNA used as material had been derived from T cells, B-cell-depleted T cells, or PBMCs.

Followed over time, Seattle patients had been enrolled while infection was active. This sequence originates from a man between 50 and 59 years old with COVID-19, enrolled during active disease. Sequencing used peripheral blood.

CDR3 in amino acids: CASSLDTTKTHGYTF. The DNA for the CDR3 is TGTGCCAGCAGCTTAGACACAACTAAAACCCATGGCTACACCTTC. The chain links TRBV7-9 to TRBJ1-2; D remains unclear. Germline values: CDR1 SEHNR, CDR2 FQNEAQ (reference sequence). Trimming took off 1 base at V and 6 bases at J, with 15 bases between the two ends. The CDR3 length is 15 residues.